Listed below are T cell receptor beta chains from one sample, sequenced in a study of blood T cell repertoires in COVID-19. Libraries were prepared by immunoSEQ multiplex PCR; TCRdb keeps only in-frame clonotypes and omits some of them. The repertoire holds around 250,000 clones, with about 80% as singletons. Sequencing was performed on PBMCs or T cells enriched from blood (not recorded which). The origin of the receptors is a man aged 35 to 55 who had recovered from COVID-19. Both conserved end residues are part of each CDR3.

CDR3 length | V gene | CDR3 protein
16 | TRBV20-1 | CSASSWTGTMNTEAFF
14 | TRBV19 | CASGWSATNEKLFF
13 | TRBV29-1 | CSVVSQSDQPQHF
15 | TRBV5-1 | CASSLGSGGSDEQYF
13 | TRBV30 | CAWRLGRGYGYTF
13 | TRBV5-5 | CASRQTGNYGYTF
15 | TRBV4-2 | CASSESSGGLDTQYF
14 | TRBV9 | CASSGHSSGGEQYF
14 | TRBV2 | CASRADRVRAEAFF
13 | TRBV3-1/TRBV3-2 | CASSPLRYNEQFF
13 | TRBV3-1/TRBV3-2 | CASSPVFVYGYTF
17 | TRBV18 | CASSPRITLEANEKLFF
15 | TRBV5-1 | CASSPWEGLTDTQYF
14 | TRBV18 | CASYPGLEADTQYF
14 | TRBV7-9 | CASSQGAANEKLFF
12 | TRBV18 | CASSTITYEQYF
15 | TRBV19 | CASSHRSDRVYGYTF
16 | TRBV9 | CASSVGGTGYADTQYF
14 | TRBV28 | CASSFLSSYNEQFF
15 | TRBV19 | CASSFWGQGAREQFF
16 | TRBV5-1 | CASSLGSGGTKNEQFF
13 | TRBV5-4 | CASSLPLGYEQYF
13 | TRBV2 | CASNLVVSSGIYF
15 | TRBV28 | CASSYLSGGSEKLFF
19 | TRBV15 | CATSSYPGTSGSFTHEQYF
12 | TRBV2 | CASSEESRKLFF
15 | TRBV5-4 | CASSGWGGLTDTQYF
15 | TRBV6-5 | CASRPGLAGVYEQYF
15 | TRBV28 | CASSYPGTVSYEQYF
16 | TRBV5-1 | CASSTAGQGGADTQYF
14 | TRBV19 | CASSGGRDNSPLHF
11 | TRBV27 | CASDRENTIYF
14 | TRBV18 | CASSPSYRAHEQYF
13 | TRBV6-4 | CASSDREGRPQHF
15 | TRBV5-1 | CASSPEGLPLTEAFF
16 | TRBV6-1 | CASSGLSGRVPPEQFF
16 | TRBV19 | CASSLLAGSTYNEQFF
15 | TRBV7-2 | CASSLFKGDNQPQHF
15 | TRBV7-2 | CASSLEGGGSYEQYF
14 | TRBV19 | CASSTSGGRQPQHF
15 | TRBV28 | CASSPPTAGNEKLFF
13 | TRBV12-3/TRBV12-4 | CASSGGTTYEQYF
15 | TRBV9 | CASSGSGGAFWEQFF
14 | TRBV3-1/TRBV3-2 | CASSPVSSGNTIYF
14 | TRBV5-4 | CASSLMQDTDTQYF
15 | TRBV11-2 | CASSLEVVGADTQYF
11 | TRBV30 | CAWSRGGELFF
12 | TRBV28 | CASRNRVIGYTF
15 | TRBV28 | CASSGQGKANEKLFF
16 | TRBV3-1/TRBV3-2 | CASSQGRGGGRETQYF
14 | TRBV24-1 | CATSDFTNTDTQYF
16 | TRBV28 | CASSSAGGATNYGYTF
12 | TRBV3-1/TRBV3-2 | CASSHYQETQYF
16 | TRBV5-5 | CASSLAPSVGTYEQYF
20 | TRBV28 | CASSSSRPNVRERVDNEQFF
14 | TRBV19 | CASSSGTGTYGYTF
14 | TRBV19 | CASSRGESGDEQFF
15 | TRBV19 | CASGPGRALNTEAFF
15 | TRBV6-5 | CASTLTPGSNQPQHF
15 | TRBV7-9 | CASSKHRGHTGELFF